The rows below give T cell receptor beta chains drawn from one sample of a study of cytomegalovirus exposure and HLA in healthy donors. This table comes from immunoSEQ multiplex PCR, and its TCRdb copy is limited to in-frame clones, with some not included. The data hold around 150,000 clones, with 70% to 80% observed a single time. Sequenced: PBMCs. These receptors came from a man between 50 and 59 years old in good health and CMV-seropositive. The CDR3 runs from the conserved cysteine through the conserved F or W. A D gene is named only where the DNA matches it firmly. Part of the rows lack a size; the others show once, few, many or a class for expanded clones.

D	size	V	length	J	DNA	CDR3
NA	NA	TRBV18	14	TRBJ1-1	TGTGCCAGCTCAGCGACAGGAGAGAACACTGAAGCTTTCTTT	CASSATGENTEAFF
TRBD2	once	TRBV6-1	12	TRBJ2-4	TGTGCCAGCAGGAGCGGGGTGGACATTCAGTACTTC	CASRSGVDIQYF
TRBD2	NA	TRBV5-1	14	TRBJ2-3	TGCGCCAGCAGCTTTGGGACTAGCAGAGATACGCAGTATTTT	CASSFGTSRDTQYF
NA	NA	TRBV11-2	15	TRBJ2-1	TGTGCCAGCAGCTTAGGCCCGACTACCTACAATGAGCAGTTCTTC	CASSLGPTTYNEQFF
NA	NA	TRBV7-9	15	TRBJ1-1	TGTGCCAGCAGCTCGGCCGGGACTCTGAACACTGAAGCTTTCTTT	CASSSAGTLNTEAFF
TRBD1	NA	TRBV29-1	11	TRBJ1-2	TGCAGCGTAGCTTCAGGGGGTGGCTACACCTTC	CSVASGGGYTF
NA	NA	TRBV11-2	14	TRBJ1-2	TGTGCCAGCAGCTTAGATCGACAGTCCGCTGGCTACACCTTC	CASSLDRQSAGYTF
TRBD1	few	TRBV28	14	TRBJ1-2	TGTGCCAGCAGTTTGGGACAGGCTAACTATGGCTACACCTTC	CASSLGQANYGYTF
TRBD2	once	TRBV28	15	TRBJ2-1	TGTGCCAGCAGCTCTAGCGGGGGAACCTACAATGAGCAGTTCTTC	CASSSSGGTYNEQFF
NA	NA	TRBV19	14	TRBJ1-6	TGTGCCAGTAGTATTCGACAGGAAAATTCACCCCTCCACTTT	CASSIRQENSPLHF
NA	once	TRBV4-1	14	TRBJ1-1	TGCGCCAGCAGCCGACAGGCTTTGAACACTGAAGCTTTCTTT	CASSRQALNTEAFF
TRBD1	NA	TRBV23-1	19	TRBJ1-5	TGCGCCAGCAGTCAAAACGTCCCGGGACAGGGATCGGGGGATCAGCCCCAGCATTTT	CASSQNVPGQGSGDQPQHF
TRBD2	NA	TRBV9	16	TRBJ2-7	TGTGCCAGCAGCGTAGGAGGGACTAGCGGGACCAATGAGCAGTACTTC	CASSVGGTSGTNEQYF
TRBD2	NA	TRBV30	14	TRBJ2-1	TGTGCCTGGACTAGCGGGCTCCCCGGCGATGAGCAGTTCTTC	CAWTSGLPGDEQFF
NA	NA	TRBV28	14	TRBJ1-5	TGTGCCAGCAGCCAGACAGGCTCGGGTCAGCCCCAGCATTTT	CASSQTGSGQPQHF
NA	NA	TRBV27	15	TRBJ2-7	TGTGCCAGCAGTTTAACAGCGGGTCCGATCTACGAGCAGTACTTC	CASSLTAGPIYEQYF
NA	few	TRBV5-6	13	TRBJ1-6	TGTGCCAGCAGACAGTTTGGTAATTCACCCCTCCACTTT	CASRQFGNSPLHF